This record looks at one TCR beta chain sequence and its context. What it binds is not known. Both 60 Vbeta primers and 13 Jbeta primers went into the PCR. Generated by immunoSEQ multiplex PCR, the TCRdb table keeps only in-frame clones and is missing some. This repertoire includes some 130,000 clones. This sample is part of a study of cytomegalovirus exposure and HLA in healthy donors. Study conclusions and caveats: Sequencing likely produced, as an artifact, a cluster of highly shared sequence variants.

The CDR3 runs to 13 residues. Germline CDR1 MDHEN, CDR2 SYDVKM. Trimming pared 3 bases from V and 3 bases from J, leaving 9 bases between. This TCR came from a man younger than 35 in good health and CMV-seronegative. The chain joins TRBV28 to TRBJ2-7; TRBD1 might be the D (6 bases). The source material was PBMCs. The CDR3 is CASSLSRGYEQYF. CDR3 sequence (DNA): TGTGCCAGCAGTTTGTCCAGGGGCTACGAGCAGTACTTC.